This T cell receptor (beta chain) was captured by sequencing in a study of T cell repertoires in cytomegalovirus infection. Study background: Matching HLA type and CMV infection were both indicated by public TCR beta signatures.

This clonotype was picked up many times. Its target is not known. The CDR3 consists of 12 residues. Trimming took 8 bases from V and 6 from J, leaving 11 bases between them. Germline V gene data show CDR1 as SEHNR and CDR2 as FQNEAQ (reference sequence). TCRdb reanalysed the reads using MiXCR and keeps one entry per CDR3 protein. The data contain 900,000 to 950,000 distinct CDR3 sequences, roughly 31% of them singletons. This chain connects TRBV7-9 to TRBJ2-1; D gene uncertain. The source material was cultured CD8+ T cells from PBMCs, sampled from culture after CMV antigen stimulation. This receptor was obtained from a human donor in good health (CMV status not recorded). Some clones in this sample may be carry-over from other donors' samples. CDR3 sequence (DNA): TGTGCCAGCCGGAGCATTCCCAATGAGCAGTTCTTC. Encoded protein: CASRSIPNEQFF.